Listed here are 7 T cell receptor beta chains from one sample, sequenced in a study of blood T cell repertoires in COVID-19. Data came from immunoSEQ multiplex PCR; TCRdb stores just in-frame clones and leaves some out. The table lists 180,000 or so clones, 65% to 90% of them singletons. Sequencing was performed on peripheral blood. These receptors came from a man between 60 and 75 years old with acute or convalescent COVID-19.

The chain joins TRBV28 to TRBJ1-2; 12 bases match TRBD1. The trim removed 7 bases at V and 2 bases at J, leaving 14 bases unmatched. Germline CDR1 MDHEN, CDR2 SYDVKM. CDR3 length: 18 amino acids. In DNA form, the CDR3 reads TGTGCCAGCAACGGACCCCCGGGACAGGGGGCACCCAACTATGGCTACACCTTC. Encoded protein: CASNGPPGQGAPNYGYTF.

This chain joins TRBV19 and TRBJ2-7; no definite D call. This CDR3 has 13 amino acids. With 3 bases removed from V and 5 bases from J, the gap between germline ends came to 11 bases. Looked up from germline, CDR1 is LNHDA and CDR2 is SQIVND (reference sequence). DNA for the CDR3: TGTGCCAGTAGTATCCGAAGCTTAAACGAGCAGTACTTC. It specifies CASSIRSLNEQYF.

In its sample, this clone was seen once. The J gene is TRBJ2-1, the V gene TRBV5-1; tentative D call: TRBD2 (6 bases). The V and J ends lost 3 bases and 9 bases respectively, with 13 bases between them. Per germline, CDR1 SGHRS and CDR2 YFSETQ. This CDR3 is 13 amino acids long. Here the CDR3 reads CASSYLADFEQFF. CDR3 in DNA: TGCGCCAGCAGCTACTTAGCGGACTTTGAGCAGTTCTTC.

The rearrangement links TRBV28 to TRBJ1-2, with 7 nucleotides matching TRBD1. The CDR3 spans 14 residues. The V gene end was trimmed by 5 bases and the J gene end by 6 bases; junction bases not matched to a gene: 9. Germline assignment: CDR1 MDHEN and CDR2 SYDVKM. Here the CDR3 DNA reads TGTGCCAGCAGTGTCCCGGGACAGCACAATGGCTACACCTTC. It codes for CASSVPGQHNGYTF.

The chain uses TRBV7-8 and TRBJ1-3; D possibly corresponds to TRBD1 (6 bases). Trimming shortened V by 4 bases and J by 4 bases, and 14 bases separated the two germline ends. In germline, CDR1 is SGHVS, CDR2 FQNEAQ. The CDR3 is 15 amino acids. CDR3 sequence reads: CASSSSQGSGNTIYF. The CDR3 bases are TGTGCCAGCAGCTCCTCCCAGGGGTCAGGAAACACCATATATTTT.

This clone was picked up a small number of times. This CDR3 reads CAISRGGIGTVQEKLFF. The CDR3 DNA reads as TGTGCCATCAGTCGAGGGGGAATTGGGACAGTCCAGGAAAAACTGTTTTTT. The V gene is TRBV10-3, the J gene TRBJ1-4, with TRBD1 identical over 7 bases. The CDR3 length is 17 residues. Germline V gene lookup returns CDR1 ENHRY and CDR2 SYGVKD. The J segment lost 8 bases and the V segment lost 5 bases, leaving 17 bases of the junction unmatched.

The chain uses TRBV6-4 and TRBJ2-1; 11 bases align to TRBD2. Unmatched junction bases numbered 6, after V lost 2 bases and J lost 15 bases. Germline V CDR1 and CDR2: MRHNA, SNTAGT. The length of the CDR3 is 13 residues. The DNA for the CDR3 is TGTGCCAGCAGTGACGCTAGCGGGAGGTTTCGGTTCTTC. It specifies CASSDASGRFRFF.